This T cell receptor beta chain appears in the sequencing data of a study of T cell changes during pregnancy in multiple sclerosis. Generated by immunoSEQ multiplex PCR, the TCRdb table keeps only in-frame clones and is missing some. The table includes 70,000 to 90,000 clones, over 80% detected once. V was trimmed by 2 bases and J by 1 base, leaving 8 bases between them. Germline CDR1 is SGHVS and CDR2 is FQNEAQ. This CDR3 spans 14 amino acids. The TCR was taken from a female donor with multiple sclerosis, enrolled in a pregnancy study. The chain combines TRBV7-8 with TRBJ1-1, with D hard to call. The specimen comprised peripheral blood, sampled in the first trimester of pregnancy. The CDR3: CASSLSHGNTEAFF. CDR3 sequence (DNA): TGTGCCAGCAGCTTATCCCACGGGAACACTGAAGCTTTCTTT.